These 32 T cell receptor beta chains came from one sample sequenced in a study of blood T cell repertoires in COVID-19. The data were produced by immunoSEQ multiplex PCR, yet TCRdb's version contains in-frame clones alone and is incomplete. The top ten hold roughly a quarter of the sample, which has tens of thousands of clones, 86% seen once. Sequenced input: peripheral blood. These receptors were obtained from a human donor with active COVID-19. The donor label of this sample is uncertain.

The chain recombines TRBV30 with TRBJ1-3; no reliable D call. There are 13 residues in the CDR3. V was shortened by 2 bases and J by 7 bases, with 12 bases between the two germline ends. Germline V gives CDR1 GTSNPN, CDR2 SVGIG (reference sequence). CDR3 sequence: CAWSPRAGNTIYF. CDR3 sequence (DNA): TGTGCCTGGAGTCCAAGGGCGGGGAACACCATATATTTT.

Worth noting for this clone: Other nucleotide sequences from this sample produce the same CDR3. The chain couples TRBV3-1 (or the pseudogene TRBV3-2) to TRBJ2-5; TRBD2 aligns across 15 bases. V shed 4 bases, J shed 2 bases, and the junction held 2 bases outside the gene matches. The germline V gene has CDR1 LGHDT and CDR2 YNNKEL (reference sequence). The CDR3 covers 16 residues. Here the CDR3 DNA reads TGTGCCAGCAGCCCCGGACTAGCGGGGGGGCAAGAGACCCAGTACTTC. Translating gives CASSPGLAGGQETQYF.

The chain has TRBV29-1 and TRBJ2-1; tentatively, D is TRBD1 (5 bases). This CDR3 has 12 amino acids. Looked up from germline, CDR1 is SQVTM and CDR2 is ANQGSEA. V was cut by 7 bases and J by 4 bases, with 11 bases left in between. The CDR3 DNA sequence: TGCAGCGGCGGTGACAGTTACAATGAGCAGTTCTTC. Its protein product is CSGGDSYNEQFF.

The chain uses TRBV30 and TRBJ2-1, with D tentatively TRBD2 (5 bases). Trimming removed 3 bases from V and 4 bases from J, with 13 bases in between. Germline V gene lookup returns CDR1 GTSNPN and CDR2 SVGIG (reference sequence). The CDR3 runs to 14 residues. Here the CDR3 DNA reads TGTGCCTGGAGGAGCGGACTCTCTTACAATGAGCAGTTCTTC. Its translation is CAWRSGLSYNEQFF. The full variable domain, rest sourced from reference TRBV30 and TRBJ2-1, is SQTIHQWPATLVQPVGSPLSLECTVEGTSNPNLYWYRQAAGRGLQLLFYSVGIGQISSEVPQNLSASRPQDRQFILSSKKLLLSDSGFYLCAWRSGLSYNEQFFGPGTRLTVL.

The genes are TRBV19 and TRBJ2-7, with 8 bases identical to TRBD2. The CDR3 runs 14 residues. The trim removed 4 bases at V and 3 bases at J, leaving 5 bases unmatched. Germline V CDR1 and CDR2: LNHDA, SQIVND (reference sequence). CDR3 coding DNA: TGTGCCAGTAGTACCCGGGAGGGCGTCTACGAGCAGTACTTC. Its translation: CASSTREGVYEQYF.

The genes are TRBV18 and TRBJ2-2; D is perhaps TRBD1 (5 bases). The CDR3 runs to 14 residues. V lost 4 bases, J lost 1 base, and 7 bases lay in between. The germline V gene has CDR1 KGHSH and CDR2 LQKENI. CDR3 protein: CASSLDRNTGELFF. The CDR3 region has the DNA TGTGCCAGCTCACTTGACAGGAACACCGGGGAGCTGTTTTTT.

The chain uses TRBV5-1 and TRBJ1-4, with D maybe TRBD1 (6 bases). Germline CDR1 SGHRS, CDR2 YFSETQ. The CDR3 contains 15 residues. V shed 4 bases and J shed 3 bases, with 13 bases lying between them. This CDR3 reads CASSVAGAPNEKLFF. The CDR3 DNA is TGCGCCAGCAGCGTAGCAGGGGCTCCTAATGAAAAACTGTTTTTT.

This rearrangement joins TRBV3-1 (or the pseudogene TRBV3-2) to TRBJ1-1; 7 bases match TRBD1. CDR1 and CDR2 from the germline V gene are LGHDT and YNNKEL (reference sequence). The length of the CDR3 is 13 residues. Germline trimming cut 2 bases from V and 12 bases from J; bases unmatched to any gene: 9. The CDR3 sequence: CASSQSETGFTFF. As DNA, the CDR3 is TGTGCCAGCAGCCAATCGGAGACAGGGTTTACTTTCTTT.

The chain carries TRBV5-1 and TRBJ2-2, with 8 bases aligning to TRBD1. Germline-derived CDR1 and CDR2 are SGHRS and YFSETQ. Trimming at V came to 4 bases and at J to 5 bases, leaving 7 bases not matched to a gene. This CDR3 is 15 amino acids long. Written as DNA, the CDR3 is TGCGCCAGCAGCACACAGGGGGTCGGTACCGGGGAGCTGTTTTTT. Translated: CASSTQGVGTGELFF.

V and J are TRBV10-3 and TRBJ1-2; D not resolved. Germline values: CDR1 ENHRY, CDR2 SYGVKD. The ends were cut back, 7 bases at V and 0 bases at J, with 15 bases in the middle. The CDR3 spans 15 residues. In nucleotides, the CDR3 is TGTGCCATCACCCCCCAGAGGGAAGCTAACTATGGCTACACCTTC. Translation gives CAITPQREANYGYTF.

The chain links TRBV10-3 to TRBJ2-7; 9 bases fit TRBD1. The V gene's germline CDR1 is ENHRY and CDR2 SYGVKD. Trimming cost V 6 bases and J 4 bases; bases outside gene matches: 7. The CDR3 consists of 14 residues. CDR3 coding DNA: TGTGCCATCAGCGCCGGGACAGGGTATTACGAGCAGTACTTC. Its protein is CAISAGTGYYEQYF.

The rearrangement joins TRBV2 to TRBJ2-3; tentatively, D is TRBD2 (5 bases). This CDR3 is built from 14 residues. Trimming stripped 7 bases from V and 0 bases from J, with 11 bases between. Looked up from germline, CDR1 is SNHLY and CDR2 is FYNNEI. The CDR3 sequence is CASTLEASTDTQYF. CDR3 DNA sequence: TGTGCCAGCACCCTGGAGGCTAGCACAGATACGCAGTATTTT.

This clone occurred a few times. V usage is TRBV7-6 and J usage is TRBJ2-2; 9 bases line up with TRBD2. The V segment lost 4 bases and the J segment 3 bases; nucleotides outside the gene matches: 9. The germline V gene encodes CDR1 SGHVS and CDR2 FNYEAQ. The CDR3 covers 17 residues. CDR3 loop: CASSSFGTSTYTGELFF. The DNA for the CDR3 is TGTGCCAGCAGCTCTTTCGGGACTAGCACGTACACCGGGGAGCTGTTTTTT.

V usage is TRBV7-2 and J usage is TRBJ2-1, with TRBD1 identical over 8 bases. Germline lookup yields CDR1 SGHTA and CDR2 FQGNSA. CDR3 size: 16 residues. Trimming at V came to 4 bases and at J to 8 bases, leaving 13 bases not matched to a gene. CDR3 in DNA: TGTGCCAGCAGCTCACCGGACAGGGATCGTACATATGAGCAGTTCTTC. Its protein is CASSSPDRDRTYEQFF.

V usage is TRBV6-6 and J usage is TRBJ2-1, with 9 bases fitting TRBD2. The CDR3 is 15 residues long. The V gene's germline CDR1 is MNHNY and CDR2 SVGAGI (reference sequence). J gave up 0 bases and V 6 bases, and 3 bases lay outside the gene matches. CDR3 sequence: CASSRSGSSYNEQFF. CDR3 in DNA: TGTGCCAGCAGCCGTAGCGGGAGCTCCTACAATGAGCAGTTCTTC.

The rearrangement links TRBV28 to TRBJ2-1, with TRBD2 matching 9 bases. The CDR3 covers 19 residues. The V segment lost 2 bases and the J segment 6 bases; nucleotides outside the gene matches: 17. CDR1 and CDR2 from the germline V gene are MDHEN and SYDVKM. The CDR3, as DNA: TGTGCCAGCAGTTTAATGGGGATTAGCGGGAGAAGACGGGGCAATGAGCAGTTCTTC. It codes for CASSLMGISGRRRGNEQFF.

The chain couples TRBV6-5 to TRBJ1-4, with D perhaps matching TRBD1 (5 bases). Between the trimmed V and J ends, which lost 5 bases and 2 bases, there was a span of 12 bases. Germline loops: CDR1 MNHEY, CDR2 SVGAGI. This CDR3 spans 15 amino acids. CDR3 bases: TGTGCCAGCAGTCCCCTTGGGGGGACTAATGAAAAACTGTTTTTT. Protein product: CASSPLGGTNEKLFF.

The rearrangement joins TRBV18 to TRBJ2-7; 11 bases are a match to TRBD2. The CDR3 has 14 residues. Germline values: CDR1 KGHSH, CDR2 LQKENI. V was clipped by 6 bases and J by 6 bases; unmatched bases: 7. CDR3 protein: CASSPGTSGGEQYF. In DNA form, the CDR3 reads TGTGCCAGCTCTCCCGGGACTAGCGGCGGCGAGCAGTACTTC.

J is TRBJ2-2 and V is TRBV9; TRBD1 might be the D (6 bases). Germline assignment: CDR1 SGDLS and CDR2 YYNGEE. The CDR3 extends over 16 amino acids. Trimming stripped 4 bases from V and 5 bases from J, with 18 bases between. CDR3 sequence (DNA): TGTGCCAGCAGCTCCCGGGACACCTCGAGGACCGGGGAGCTGTTTTTT. Protein sequence: CASSSRDTSRTGELFF. Using reference TRBV9 and TRBJ2-2 for the parts outside the CDR3, the full variable domain is DSGVTQTPKHLITATGQRVTLRCSPRSGDLSVYWYQQSLDQGLQFLIQYYNGEERAKGNILERFSAQQFPDLHSELNLSSLELGDSALYFCASSSRDTSRTGELFFGEGSRLTVL.

The rearrangement links TRBV6-6 to TRBJ2-5; 11 bases line up with TRBD2. CDR3 length: 16 amino acids. Germline V gives CDR1 MNHNY, CDR2 SVGAGI (reference sequence). Losses at the gene ends were 5 bases for V and 1 base for J; bases not matched to a gene: 6. The CDR3 sequence: CASSLTSGGFQETQYF. CDR3 bases: TGTGCCAGCAGTCTTACTAGCGGGGGTTTCCAAGAGACCCAGTACTTC.

The V gene is TRBV7-2, the J gene TRBJ2-7; D perhaps matches TRBD2 (5 bases). The V end was cut by 1 base, the J end by 6 bases, with 13 bases between. The CDR3 covers 14 residues. The germline gives CDR1 SGHTA, CDR2 FQGNSA. In DNA, the CDR3 is TGTGCCAGCAGCTTAGTCGGTACAGAGGGCGAGCAGTACTTC. Translating gives CASSLVGTEGEQYF.

The chain links TRBV18 to TRBJ1-5; D gene uncertain. The CDR3 covers 16 residues. V was pared by 1 base and J by 0 bases, with 10 bases between. CDR1 and CDR2 from the germline V gene are KGHSH and LQKENI. DNA of the CDR3: TGTGCCAGCTCACCACAGGAGTCCTTTAGCAATCAGCCCCAGCATTTT. Its protein is CASSPQESFSNQPQHF.

The gene calls are TRBV21-1 and TRBJ1-1; the table's D call, TRBD1, was not checked against the DNA. TRBV21-1 is deemed a pseudogene. This CDR3 region has 13 residues. The CDR3 DNA sequence: TGTGCCAGCAGCAGGGGGCGAGACACTGAAGCTTTCTTT. As protein: CASSRGRDTEAFF.

The chain joins TRBV9 to TRBJ2-1; a weak D match, TRBD1 (5 bases). The germline gives CDR1 SGDLS, CDR2 YYNGEE. The CDR3 is 15 amino acids. V gave up 4 bases and J gave up 5 bases, with 16 bases separating them. The CDR3 sequence: CASSSAAQGDNEQFF. CDR3 in DNA: TGTGCCAGCAGCTCCGCTGCCCAGGGCGACAATGAGCAGTTCTTC.

The chain employs TRBV6-6 and TRBJ2-1; 7 bases are a match to TRBD2. The length of the CDR3 is 15 residues. Germline V gives CDR1 MNHNY, CDR2 SVGAGI (reference sequence). V gave up 6 bases and J gave up 6 bases; unmatched junction bases: 11. The CDR3 region has the DNA TGTGCCAGCAGAAGGCCAGCGGGGCGCGCCAATGAGCAGTTCTTC. It translates to CASRRPAGRANEQFF.

J is TRBJ2-7 and V is TRBV4-1; 10 bases are a match to TRBD2. In germline, CDR1 is MGHRA, CDR2 YSYEKL. CDR3 size: 18 residues. Unmatched junction bases numbered 12, after V lost 2 bases and J lost 2 bases. DNA for the CDR3: TGCGCCAGCAGCCAAAGGGCGTTAGCGGGGGGTACAACCTACGAGCAGTACTTC. Its protein product is CASSQRALAGGTTYEQYF.

The chain recombines TRBV6-2 or TRBV6-3 with TRBJ2-1; D is ambiguous. CDR3 length: 16 amino acids. V was cut by 3 bases and J by 5 bases, with 17 bases left in between. The germline V gene has CDR1 MNHEY and CDR2 SVGEGT. The chain's CDR3 is CASSYRLTDLDNEQFF. CDR3 DNA: TGTGCCAGCAGTTATCGGCTAACCGACTTGGACAATGAGCAGTTCTTC.

This chain uses TRBV5-1 with TRBJ2-2, with D perhaps matching TRBD1 (6 bases). Looked up from germline, CDR1 is SGHRS and CDR2 is YFSETQ. Trimming left V 2 bases short and J 4 bases short, with 9 bases between. The CDR3 totals 14 residues. The CDR3 is CASSFDRITGELFF. The CDR3 DNA reads as TGCGCCAGCAGCTTTGACAGGATCACCGGGGAGCTGTTTTTT.

This clone appeared once. The chain couples TRBV19 to TRBJ1-2, with a tentative D call TRBD1 (6 bases). Per germline, CDR1 LNHDA and CDR2 SQIVND (reference sequence). V dropped 10 bases and J dropped 4 bases, with 19 bases sitting between them. CDR3 length: 14 amino acids. The CDR3 sequence: CATSPRDTTYGYTF. For the CDR3, the DNA is TGTGCCACCTCACCCCGGGACACGACCTATGGCTACACCTTC.

This clone was picked up a small number of times. The CDR3 loop is CASSKKGVRDNSPLHF. CDR3 coding DNA: TGTGCCAGTAGTAAAAAGGGGGTGAGGGATAATTCACCCCTCCACTTT. The rearrangement links TRBV19 to TRBJ1-6; possible D gene TRBD1, 6 bases. The V and J ends lost 4 bases and 5 bases respectively, with 15 bases between them. The CDR3 extends over 16 amino acids. CDR1 and CDR2 (germline): LNHDA, SQIVND (reference sequence).

V usage is TRBV12-3 or TRBV12-4 and J usage is TRBJ1-1; possibly TRBD1 for D (6 bases). V shed 5 bases and J shed 7 bases, with 14 bases lying between them. This CDR3 is built from 13 residues. This chain's CDR3 is CASSARGYDEAFF. DNA of the CDR3: TGTGCCAGCAGTGCCAGGGGCTACGATGAAGCTTTCTTT.

This chain joins TRBV7-2 and TRBJ2-5; 15 positions agree with TRBD2. The CDR3 contains 16 residues. The V gene end was trimmed by 5 bases and the J gene end by 5 bases; junction bases not matched to a gene: 6. Germline CDR1 and CDR2: SGHTA and FQGNSA. CDR3 amino acids: CASSPGLAGGRETQYF. The CDR3 nucleotides read TGTGCCAGCAGCCCAGGACTAGCGGGAGGGAGGGAGACCCAGTACTTC. The whole variable domain, filled in from reference TRBV7-2 and TRBJ2-5, reads GAGVSQSPSNKVTEKGKDVELRCDPISGHTALYWYRQSLGQGLEFLIYFQGNSAPDKSGLPSDRFSAERTGGSVSTLTIQRTQQEDSAVYLCASSPGLAGGRETQYFGPGTRLLVL.